The 15 T cell receptor beta chains below were found in one sample sequenced in a study of cytomegalovirus exposure and HLA in healthy donors. Vbeta (60) and Jbeta (13) primers were used in the PCR. The protocol was immunoSEQ multiplex PCR, while the TCRdb copy is restricted to in-frame clones and leaves out a portion. This repertoire shows 150,000 to 200,000 clones, around 82% found once; its top ten account for around 0.27%. Sequencing was done on a sample of PBMCs. The receptors were sampled from a boy aged 10-17 years in good health and CMV-seronegative.

The V and J genes are TRBV10-3 and TRBJ1-1; D not resolved. The CDR3 runs 13 residues. Trimming shortened V by 4 bases and J by 1 base, and 7 bases separated the two germline ends. CDR1 is ENHRY, CDR2 SYGVKD, per germline. CDR3 in DNA: TGTGCCATCAGTGTGGCGGGGAACACTGAAGCTTTCTTT. Protein sequence: CAISVAGNTEAFF.

CDR3 loop: CASSAHSPQGQNTEAFF. The CDR3, as DNA: TGTGCCAGCAGCGCACACTCACCACAGGGACAGAACACTGAAGCTTTCTTT. The gene calls are TRBV21-1 and TRBJ1-1; the table's D call of TRBD1 was not tested on the DNA. TRBV21-1 is labeled a pseudogene. The CDR3 runs to 17 residues.

This chain joins TRBV4-1 and TRBJ1-3; unclear D gene. In germline, CDR1 is MGHRA, CDR2 YSYEKL. The CDR3 runs to 15 residues. Trimming stripped 6 bases from V and 0 bases from J, with 12 bases between. The CDR3: CASRSRVDSGNTIYF. In nucleotides, the CDR3 is TGCGCCAGCAGGAGCCGCGTCGACTCTGGAAACACCATATATTTT.

On this clone: The junction and the germline gene differ at one end; a read error may be behind it. The rearrangement links TRBV29-1 to TRBJ1-1; 7 bases fit TRBD1. The CDR3 runs 12 residues. The germline V gene encodes CDR1 SQVTM and CDR2 ANQGSEA. CDR3 in DNA: TGCAGCGTCCGGACAGGCAACACTGGAGCTTTCTTT. Translating gives CSVRTGNTGAFF.

V is TRBV6-5 and J is TRBJ1-6, with 8 bases that match TRBD1. With 2 bases clipped from V and 13 bases from J, the junction kept 13 bases outside the gene matches. Germline loops: CDR1 MNHEY, CDR2 SVGAGI. The CDR3 extends over 16 amino acids. CDR3 residues: CASSYRGQAPTRPLHF. CDR3 nucleotide sequence: TGTGCCAGCAGTTACCGGGGACAGGCTCCGACCAGGCCCCTCCACTTT.

This chain connects TRBV7-9 to TRBJ1-5; TRBD1 matches 7 bases. CDR1 and CDR2 (germline): SEHNR, FQNEAQ (reference sequence). The CDR3 is made up of 16 amino acids. The V and J ends lost 1 base and 6 bases, in that order; junction bases with no gene match: 9. The CDR3 sequence is CASSLVNRTGTQPQHF. CDR3 sequence (DNA): TGTGCCAGCAGCTTAGTAAACAGGACAGGAACTCAGCCCCAGCATTTT.

A single count supports this clone. This chain uses TRBV28 with TRBJ2-3; the D gene is possibly TRBD2 (6 bases). The ends were cut back, 5 bases at V and 2 bases at J, with 14 bases in the middle. The CDR3 sequence is 15 residues long. Germline V gene sequence: CDR1 MDHEN, CDR2 SYDVKM. Here the CDR3 DNA reads TGTGCCAGCAGTCCGAGACTAGACTTCACAGATACGCAGTATTTT. Its translation is CASSPRLDFTDTQYF. The full variable domain, with the rest looked up from reference TRBV28 and TRBJ2-3, is DVKVTQSSRYLVKRTGEKVFLECVQDMDHENMFWYRQDPGLGLRLIYFSYDVKMKEKGDIPEGYSVSREKKERFSLILESASTNQTSMYLCASSPRLDFTDTQYFGPGTRLTVL.

The chain is built from TRBV10-2 and TRBJ2-1; TRBD2 matches 11 bases. The CDR3 totals 15 residues. The junction had 7 bases not matched to a gene; V was cut back by 8 bases and J by 4 bases. Per germline, CDR1 WSHSY and CDR2 SAAADI. For the CDR3, the DNA is TGCGCCAGCCAAAGACTAGCGGGATCTTACAATGAGCAGTTCTTC. It codes for CASQRLAGSYNEQFF.

This clone was seen a single time. The chain combines TRBV19 with TRBJ2-1; D perhaps matches TRBD2 (5 bases). V dropped 3 bases and J dropped 1 base, with 10 bases sitting between them. CDR1 and CDR2 from the germline V gene are LNHDA and SQIVND (reference sequence). This CDR3 contains 15 residues. The CDR3 loop is CASSMMEVSYNEQFF. In DNA, the CDR3 is TGTGCCAGTAGTATGATGGAGGTGTCCTACAATGAGCAGTTCTTC. Filled out from reference TRBV19 and TRBJ2-1, the complete variable domain reads DGGITQSPKYLFRKEGQNVTLSCEQNLNHDAMYWYRQDPGQGLRLIYYSQIVNDFQKGDIAEGYSVSREKKESFPLTVTSAQKNPTAFYLCASSMMEVSYNEQFFGPGTRLTVL.

V gene TRBV7-2 combines with J gene TRBJ2-2, with 9 nucleotides matching TRBD2. V lost 7 bases and J lost 7; bases outside the gene matches: 10. CDR3 size: 15 residues. CDR1 SGHTA and CDR2 FQGNSA come from the germline V gene. The CDR3: CASNRGGGAGGELFF. The CDR3 coding sequence is TGTGCCAGCAATCGGGGCGGGGGGGCCGGCGGGGAGCTGTTTTTT.

The chain links TRBV20-1 to TRBJ1-1; weak D call: TRBD1 (6 bases). The CDR3 spans 11 residues. V gave up 3 bases and J gave up 9 bases, with 11 bases separating them. From germline, CDR1 is DFQATT and CDR2 SNEGSKA (reference sequence). CDR3 sequence (DNA): TGCAGTGCTAGGGAGGGGGGGAAAGCTTTCTTT. It encodes CSAREGGKAFF.

This clone has a single count. The chain carries TRBV7-2 and TRBJ1-5; D is possibly TRBD1 (5 bases). This CDR3 contains 15 residues. CDR1 and CDR2 from the germline V gene are SGHTA and FQGNSA. The ends were cut back, 2 bases at V and 3 bases at J, with 11 bases in the middle. CDR3 DNA sequence: TGTGCCAGCAGCTTAACAGGTCGGATCAATCAGCCCCAGCATTTT. Translated, it gives CASSLTGRINQPQHF.

The chain uses TRBV11-2 and TRBJ2-1, with TRBD1 identical over 7 bases. Trimming cost V 4 bases and J 7 bases; bases outside gene matches: 4. Germline CDR1 reads SGHAT; CDR2 reads FQNNGV. The CDR3 extends over 13 amino acids. The CDR3 coding sequence is TGTGCCAGCAGCTCGAACAGGGGTAATGAGCAGTTCTTC. It specifies CASSSNRGNEQFF.

The chain employs TRBV6-1 and TRBJ1-2, with a weak D call TRBD1 (6 bases). V shed 4 bases and J shed 7 bases, with 16 bases lying between them. The germline gives CDR1 MNHNS, CDR2 SASEGT. The CDR3 extends over 14 amino acids. CDR3 sequence reads: CASSAAAGAGGYTF. The CDR3 bases are TGTGCCAGCAGTGCTGCTGCAGGGGCGGGTGGCTACACCTTC.

This clone has only one observation. The chain is built from TRBV29-1 and TRBJ1-2; D possibly corresponds to TRBD1 (6 bases). Germline CDR1 and CDR2: SQVTM and ANQGSEA. The CDR3 is 13 amino acids. Between the trimmed V and J ends, which lost 3 bases and 2 bases, there was a span of 10 bases. CDR3 sequence: CSVERQGNYGYTF. As DNA, the CDR3 is TGCAGCGTTGAGAGGCAGGGGAACTATGGCTACACCTTC.